The next 18 T cell receptor beta chains were all read from a single sample in a study of cytomegalovirus exposure and HLA in healthy donors. PCR primers comprised 60 Vbeta and 13 Jbeta primers. TCRdb's copy holds only in-frame clones and misses some; the assay was immunoSEQ multiplex PCR. The table has approximately 70,000 clones, approximately 67% seen once. The sequenced sample was PBMCs. The receptor set was obtained from a man in his forties or fifties in good health and CMV-seropositive.

This clone appeared once. V and J are TRBV30 and TRBJ1-6; D is possibly TRBD1 (5 bases). Looked up from germline, CDR1 is GTSNPN and CDR2 is SVGIG (reference sequence). CDR3 length: 15 amino acids. V gave up 2 bases and J gave up 7 bases, with 15 bases separating them. This CDR3 reads CAWSIRTGGNSPLHF. The CDR3 DNA reads TGTGCCTGGAGTATTCGGACGGGGGGGAATTCACCCCTCCACTTT.

The CDR3 DNA is TGTGCCAGCTCACCGGGGGGAGAAAGCGAGCAGTACTTC. Residues: CASSPGGESEQYF. The chain recombines TRBV18 with TRBJ2-7; D is possibly TRBD2 (6 bases). Germline V gene sequence: CDR1 KGHSH, CDR2 LQKENI. CDR3 size: 13 residues. The germline V and J ends were trimmed by 3 bases and 6 bases, with 12 bases remaining between them.

This rearrangement joins TRBV29-1 to TRBJ2-3; 12 nucleotides agree with TRBD2. CDR1 is SQVTM, CDR2 ANQGSEA, per germline. V lost 3 bases, J lost 2 bases, and 3 bases stayed unmatched. The CDR3 has 15 amino acids. This CDR3 reads CSVERTSGVTDTQYF. CDR3 DNA: TGCAGCGTTGAGAGGACTAGCGGGGTCACAGATACGCAGTATTTT.

Only a few counts were recorded for this clone. The rearrangement uses TRBV19 and TRBJ1-3, with 7 nucleotides matching TRBD1. The CDR3 has 15 residues. Losses at the gene ends were 6 bases for V and 4 bases for J; bases not matched to a gene: 9. CDR1 and CDR2 (germline): LNHDA, SQIVND (reference sequence). This CDR3 is CASSTTGAKGNTIYF. In nucleotides, the CDR3 is TGTGCCAGTAGCACCACAGGGGCGAAGGGAAACACCATATATTTT.

The DNA for the CDR3 is TGCGCCAGCAGCCAAGGGCAGGGGGTCACCGGGGAGCTGTTTTTT. This sequence encodes CASSQGQGVTGELFF. V gene TRBV4-1 combines with J gene TRBJ2-2; 7 nucleotides line up with TRBD1. The V gene end was trimmed by 1 base and the J gene end by 4 bases; junction bases not matched to a gene: 3. This CDR3 comprises 15 residues. Per the germline V gene, CDR1 is MGHRA and CDR2 is YSYEKL.

This clone has only a few counts. V usage is TRBV7-3 and J usage is TRBJ2-5, with a tentative D call TRBD2 (6 bases). The CDR3 has 13 amino acids. V was pared by 5 bases and J by 4 bases, with 11 bases between. Per germline, CDR1 SGHTA and CDR2 FQGTGA. Here the CDR3 DNA reads TGTGCCAGCAGCCGGAGGGAGGCAGAGACCCAGTACTTC. It encodes CASSRREAETQYF.

The chain employs TRBV2 and TRBJ2-3, with D tentatively TRBD1 (6 bases). The CDR3 is 13 amino acids. The germline V gene encodes CDR1 SNHLY and CDR2 FYNNEI. Deletions cut 7 bases from V and 2 bases from J, with 10 bases between. In DNA, the CDR3 is TGTGCCAGCAAGGCAGGGGTCACAGATACGCAGTATTTT. This sequence encodes CASKAGVTDTQYF.

The chain joins TRBV15 to TRBJ2-3; weak D call: TRBD1 (7 bases). V was pared by 1 base and J by 4 bases, with 12 bases between. This CDR3 region has 15 residues. The germline V gene has CDR1 LNHNV and CDR2 YYDKDF (reference sequence). CDR3 in amino acids: CATSRGQGGADTQYF. CDR3 sequence (DNA): TGTGCCACCAGCAGAGGACAGGGCGGGGCAGATACGCAGTATTTT.

The CDR3 DNA reads as TGTGCCAGCAGTGCTTCAGGCTTTAATGAAAAACTGTTTTTT. It translates to CASSASGFNEKLFF. The chain is built from TRBV2 and TRBJ1-4; D is unresolved. The CDR3 sequence is 14 residues long. V was trimmed by 4 bases and J by 4 bases, leaving 10 bases between them. Germline CDR1 reads SNHLY; CDR2 reads FYNNEI. Full variable domain (remainder filled in from reference TRBV2 and TRBJ1-4): EPEVTQTPSHQVTQMGQEVILRCVPISNHLYFYWYRQILGQKVEFLVSFYNNEISEKSEIFDDQFSVERPDGSNFTLKIRSTKLEDSAMYFCASSASGFNEKLFFGSGTQLSVL.

The chain combines TRBV28 with TRBJ1-1, with D unresolved. V was clipped by 3 bases and J by 4 bases, with 12 bases between them. CDR1 is MDHEN, CDR2 SYDVKM, per germline. The CDR3 length is 14 residues. DNA of the CDR3: TGTGCCAGCAGTTTGAGGGTCCTTGCCACTGAAGCTTTCTTT. This codes for CASSLRVLATEAFF. Looking up the rest from reference TRBV28 and TRBJ1-1 gives the full variable domain: DVKVTQSSRYLVKRTGEKVFLECVQDMDHENMFWYRQDPGLGLRLIYFSYDVKMKEKGDIPEGYSVSREKKERFSLILESASTNQTSMYLCASSLRVLATEAFFGQGTRLTVV.

This clone has only a few counts. The chain links TRBV6-1 to TRBJ1-5; maybe TRBD1 (6 bases). V lost 11 bases to trimming and J lost 0 bases, with 14 bases between them. Germline CDR1 MNHNS, CDR2 SASEGT. This CDR3 is 14 amino acids long. This CDR3 is CAGESGHSNQPQHF. DNA of the CDR3: TGTGCCGGGGAGTCGGGACATAGCAATCAGCCCCAGCATTTT.

The J gene is TRBJ1-1, the V gene TRBV7-9; tentative D call: TRBD1 (5 bases). CDR1 is SEHNR and CDR2 is FQNEAQ in the germline V gene (reference sequence). There are 15 residues in the CDR3. Trimming removed 0 bases at V and 7 bases at J, with 15 bases between. The DNA for the CDR3 is TGTGCCAGCAGCTTAGCCTCAGGGTCGTACCGTGAAGCTTTCTTT. Translation: CASSLASGSYREAFF.

This chain joins TRBV29-1 and TRBJ2-3, with a tentative D call TRBD2 (6 bases). CDR3 length: 14 residues. Germline V gives CDR1 SQVTM, CDR2 ANQGSEA. V gave up 7 bases and J gave up 1 base, with 15 bases separating them. For the CDR3, the DNA is TGCAGCGCCGCCGGGAGTATAGGCACAGATACGCAGTATTTT. Amino acid sequence: CSAAGSIGTDTQYF.

The genes are TRBV5-1 and TRBJ1-1, with D possibly matching TRBD1 (5 bases). CDR3 length equals 16 residues. The germline CDR1 and CDR2 sequences are SGHRS and YFSETQ. V was shortened by 1 base and J by 3 bases, with 16 bases between the two germline ends. CDR3 coding DNA: TGCGCCAGCAGCTTGAACGATGGCGGGGGAGACACTGAAGCTTTCTTT. Translated, it gives CASSLNDGGGDTEAFF.

J is TRBJ1-1 and V is TRBV7-9; possible D gene TRBD1, 6 bases. The length of the CDR3 is 14 residues. Germline assignment: CDR1 SEHNR and CDR2 FQNEAQ (reference sequence). With 6 bases removed from V and 2 bases from J, the gap between germline ends came to 13 bases. The CDR3 loop reads CASRRRDTNTEAFF. As DNA, the CDR3 is TGTGCCAGCAGAAGAAGGGACACTAACACTGAAGCTTTCTTT.

The chain uses TRBV7-3 and TRBJ2-3; 7 nucleotides line up with TRBD2. Losses at the gene ends were 2 bases for V and 1 base for J; bases not matched to a gene: 9. The CDR3 has 17 amino acids. CDR1 and CDR2 from the germline V gene are SGHTA and FQGTGA. CDR3 DNA: TGTGCCAGCAGCTTATCCTGGGGCGGGAGAGGCACAGATACGCAGTATTTT. Translated: CASSLSWGGRGTDTQYF.

Regarding this clone: One end of the junction does not line up with germline, which may come from a read error. The chain couples TRBV7-7 to TRBJ2-5; 9 positions match TRBD2. Germline CDR1 is SSHAT and CDR2 is FNYEAQ (reference sequence). The CDR3 has 14 residues. The chain's CDR3 is CASSLVAGGETQYF. CDR3 in DNA: TGTGCTAGCAGCTTGGTTGCGGGGGGGGAGACCCAGTACTTC.

J is TRBJ2-5 and V is TRBV27; possibly TRBD2 for D (6 bases). Trimming cost V 6 bases and J 2 bases, with 19 bases left between them. In germline, CDR1 is MNHEY, CDR2 SMNVEV (reference sequence). The CDR3 sequence is 16 residues long. The CDR3 is CASSPSPGLTQETQYF. In DNA, the CDR3 is TGTGCCAGCAGCCCTTCTCCGGGACTGACTCAAGAGACCCAGTACTTC.